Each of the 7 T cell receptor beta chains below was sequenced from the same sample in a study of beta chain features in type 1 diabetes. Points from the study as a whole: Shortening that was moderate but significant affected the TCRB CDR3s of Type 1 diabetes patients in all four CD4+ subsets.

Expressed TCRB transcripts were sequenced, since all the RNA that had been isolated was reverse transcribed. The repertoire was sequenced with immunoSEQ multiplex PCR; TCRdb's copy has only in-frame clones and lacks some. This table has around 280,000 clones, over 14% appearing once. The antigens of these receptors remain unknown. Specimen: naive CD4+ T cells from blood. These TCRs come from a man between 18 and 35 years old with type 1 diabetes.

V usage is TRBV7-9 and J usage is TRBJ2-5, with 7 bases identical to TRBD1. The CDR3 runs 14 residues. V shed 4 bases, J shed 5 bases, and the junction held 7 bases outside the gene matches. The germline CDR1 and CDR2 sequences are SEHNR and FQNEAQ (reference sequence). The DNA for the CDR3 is TGTGCCAGCAGCTCGACAGGGCTTGAGGAGACCCAGTACTTC. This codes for CASSSTGLEETQYF.

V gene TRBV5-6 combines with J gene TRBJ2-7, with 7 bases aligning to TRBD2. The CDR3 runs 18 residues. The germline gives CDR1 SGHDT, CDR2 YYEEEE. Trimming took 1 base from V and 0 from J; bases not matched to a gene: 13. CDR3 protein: CASSLRLRRRGSSYEQYF. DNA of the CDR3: TGTGCCAGCAGCTTGAGGTTACGGCGCCGCGGGAGCTCCTACGAGCAGTACTTC.

CDR3 region: CASSYTGLHTGELFF. In DNA, the CDR3 is TGTGCCAGCAGTTACACAGGGTTACACACCGGGGAGCTGTTTTTT. The chain carries TRBV6-5 and TRBJ2-2, with TRBD1 as a possible D gene (6 bases). Germline CDR1 reads MNHEY; CDR2 reads SVGAGI. The CDR3 runs to 15 residues. The V gene lost 2 bases and the J gene lost 3 bases, with 10 bases spanning the gap.

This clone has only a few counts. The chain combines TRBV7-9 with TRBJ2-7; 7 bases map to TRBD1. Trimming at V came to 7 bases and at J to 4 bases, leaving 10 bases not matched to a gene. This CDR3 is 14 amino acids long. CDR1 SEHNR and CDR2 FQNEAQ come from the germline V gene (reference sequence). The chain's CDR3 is CASNRADRVYEQYF. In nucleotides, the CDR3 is TGTGCCAGCAACCGAGCTGACAGGGTATACGAGCAGTACTTC.

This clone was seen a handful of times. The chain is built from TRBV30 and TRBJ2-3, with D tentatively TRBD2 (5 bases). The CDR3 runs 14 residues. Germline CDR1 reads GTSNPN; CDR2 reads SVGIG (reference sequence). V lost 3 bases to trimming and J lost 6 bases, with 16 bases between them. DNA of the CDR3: TGTGCCTGGAGATTTGCGTGGGAGACTGATACGCAGTATTTT. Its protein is CAWRFAWETDTQYF.

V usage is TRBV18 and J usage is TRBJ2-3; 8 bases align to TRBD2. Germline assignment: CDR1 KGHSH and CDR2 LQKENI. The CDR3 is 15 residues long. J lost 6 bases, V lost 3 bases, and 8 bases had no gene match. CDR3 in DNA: TGTGCCAGCTCACCGAGCGGGAGAACCCCCGATACGCAGTATTTT. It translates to CASSPSGRTPDTQYF.

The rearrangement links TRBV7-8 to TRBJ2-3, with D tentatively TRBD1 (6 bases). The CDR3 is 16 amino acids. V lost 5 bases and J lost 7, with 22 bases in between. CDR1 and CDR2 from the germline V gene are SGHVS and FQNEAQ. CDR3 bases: TGTGCCAGCAGCGGGTACAGGGTTCCGCTCGGATATACGCAGTATTTT. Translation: CASSGYRVPLGYTQYF.